The source of this T cell receptor (beta chain) is a study of cytomegalovirus exposure and HLA in healthy donors. The CDR3 extends over 15 amino acids. Germline CDR1 reads SGHRS; CDR2 reads YFSETQ. V was trimmed by 5 bases and J by 0 bases, leaving 12 bases between them. The study, taken as a whole, reports: There were a few CMV-associated chains whose specificity for CMV antigens was confirmed in vitro. Reports showed the classifier diagnosing cytomegalovirus status with high specificity and sensitivity. Rarity marked most TCR sequences, yet some public TCRs occurred in many donors.

To note about this clone: Antigen unknown.

The study ran its PCR with 60 Vbeta and 13 Jbeta primers. Using immunoSEQ multiplex PCR, the repertoire was profiled, and TCRdb retains in-frame clones only, with some absent. The table includes fewer than 200,000 clones, about 90% detected once. This chain joins TRBV5-1 and TRBJ2-1, with TRBD2 as a possible D gene (5 bases). The sequencing input was PBMCs. The clonotype comes from a girl under two years old in good health and CMV-seronegative. Here the CDR3 reads CASSRTSSSYNEQFF. CDR3 DNA sequence: TGCGCCAGCAGTAGGACTTCCAGCTCCTACAATGAGCAGTTCTTC.